Below, 20 T cell receptor beta chains from the same sample are listed, as sequenced in a study of T-cell memory formation after mild COVID-19. Using its own MiXCR run on the 5' RACE reads, TCRdb lists one record per CDR3 protein. The sample lists 100,000 to 150,000 distinct CDR3 sequences, approximately 15% occurring once. Sequenced material: PBMCs or a T cell subset sorted from them (not recorded which). The receptors come from a man aged 18 to 29 who had mild COVID-19 (a few samples of this study predate the infection). Cell type and time point are not known.

The chain couples TRBV2 to TRBJ2-5; D gene uncertain. CDR1 is SNHLY and CDR2 is FYNNEI in the germline V gene. The ends were cut back, 7 bases at V and 5 bases at J, with 20 bases in the middle. The CDR3 is 15 amino acids. The CDR3 spells CASITVLVETETQYF. CDR3 DNA sequence: TGTGCCAGCATAACGGTTCTAGTAGAAACGGAGACCCAGTACTTC.

Only a few counts were recorded for this clonotype. The rearrangement joins TRBV12-3 or TRBV12-4 to TRBJ2-5; 9 positions agree with TRBD1. CDR3 size: 16 residues. Germline trimming cut 6 bases from V and 5 bases from J; bases unmatched to any gene: 13. The chain's CDR3 is CASRGRGQGLRETQYF. The CDR3 coding sequence is TGTGCCAGCAGGGGCCGCGGACAGGGGTTGCGGGAGACCCAGTACTTC.

The J gene is TRBJ1-5, the V gene TRBV6-5; D remains ambiguous. Germline-derived CDR1 and CDR2 are MNHEY and SVGAGI. V was pared by 4 bases and J by 11 bases, with 12 bases between. The CDR3 has 12 residues. CDR3 region: CASSSTLGTQHF. CDR3 in DNA: TGTGCCAGCAGTTCCACCCTGGGAACCCAGCATTTT.

The V and J genes are TRBV11-2 and TRBJ2-4, with D possibly TRBD2 on 6 matching bases. The V end lost 1 base, the J end lost 9 bases, and 10 bases lay between the germline ends. The CDR3 consists of 13 residues. CDR1 and CDR2 from the germline V gene are SGHAT and FQNNGV. CDR3: CASSLAGESIQYF. The CDR3 DNA sequence: TGTGCCAGCAGCTTAGCGGGAGAGAGCATTCAGTACTTC. Together with reference TRBV11-2 and TRBJ2-4, the CDR3 gives the full variable domain: EAGVAQSPRYKIIEKRQSVAFWCNPISGHATLYWYQQILGQGPKLLIQFQNNGVVDDSQLPKDRFSAERLKGVDSTLKIQPAKLEDSAVYLCASSLAGESIQYFGAGTRLSVL.

The chain joins TRBV3-1 to TRBJ2-1; possibly TRBD1 or TRBD2 for D (5 bases each). The CDR3 totals 14 residues. In germline, CDR1 is LGHDT, CDR2 YNNKEL (reference sequence). V lost 5 bases, J lost 8 bases, and 16 bases lay in between. The chain's CDR3 is CASSTSRPGHEQFF. CDR3 DNA sequence: TGTGCCAGCAGCACCTCGCGCCCGGGGCATGAGCAGTTCTTC.

Worth noting for this clonotype: This may be a read error, as it is one base from a much larger clone. V gene TRBV7-2 combines with J gene TRBJ2-7; 9 nucleotides agree with TRBD1. The CDR3 extends over 15 amino acids. Germline V gene sequence: CDR1 SGHTA, CDR2 FQGNSA. Trimming removed 5 bases from V and 4 bases from J; junction bases left unmatched: 9. Written as DNA, the CDR3 is TGTGCCAGCAGCGTACCGGGACAGGGTGTATACGAGCAGTACTTC. As protein: CASSVPGQGVYEQYF.

This rearrangement joins TRBV2 to TRBJ2-1; a weak D match, TRBD2 (7 bases). Germline CDR1 reads SNHLY; CDR2 reads FYNNEI. This CDR3 is built from 14 residues. Trimming removed 1 base from V and 12 bases from J, with 16 bases in between. Here the CDR3 reads CASSEGLAGATQFF. The CDR3 DNA sequence: TGTGCCAGCAGTGAAGGTTTGGCGGGGGCGACGCAGTTCTTC.

The gene calls are TRBV5-4 and TRBJ2-3; 8 bases agree with TRBD1. Germline-derived CDR1 and CDR2 are SGHNT and YYREEE (reference sequence). The V gene end was trimmed by 2 bases and the J gene end by 6 bases; junction bases not matched to a gene: 8. The CDR3 covers 15 residues. DNA for the CDR3: TGTGCCAGCAGCTTCCTAGTGACAGGGGACGATACGCAGTATTTT. Translated: CASSFLVTGDDTQYF.

This clonotype was recorded many times. V usage is TRBV20-1 and J usage is TRBJ2-1, with 7 bases fitting TRBD2. The V gene's germline CDR1 is DFQATT and CDR2 SNEGSKA (reference sequence). The V segment lost 6 bases and the J segment 4 bases; nucleotides outside the gene matches: 6. This CDR3 has 13 residues. The CDR3 DNA follows: TGCAGTGCAACCCGCGGGGGTTACAATGAGCAGTTCTTC. The encoded protein is CSATRGGYNEQFF.

This clonotype has a handful of counts. This chain uses TRBV7-2 with TRBJ2-5; perhaps D is TRBD1 or TRBD2 (6 bases each). The CDR3 totals 15 residues. V was trimmed by 5 bases and J by 5 bases, leaving 18 bases between them. Germline V gene sequence: CDR1 SGHTA, CDR2 FQGNSA. DNA of the CDR3: TGTGCCAGCAGCCCACCCTTGGGGGGCGGGGAGACCCAGTACTTC. Translated: CASSPPLGGGETQYF.

This rearrangement joins TRBV15 to TRBJ2-7, with D hard to call. The CDR3 loop spans 13 amino acids. Germline V gives CDR1 LNHNV, CDR2 YYDKDF (reference sequence). The V end was cut by 0 bases, the J end by 1 base, with 4 bases between. The DNA of the CDR3 is TGTGCCACCAGCAGAGACAGTTCCTACGAGCAGTACTTC. Encoded protein: CATSRDSSYEQYF.

V usage is TRBV20-1 and J usage is TRBJ2-1, with D possibly matching TRBD2 (7 bases). Germline V gene lookup returns CDR1 DFQATT and CDR2 SNEGSKA (reference sequence). With 0 bases removed from V and 3 bases from J, the gap between germline ends came to 12 bases. The CDR3 is 15 amino acids. CDR3 residues: CSARDVRGGYNEQFF. DNA for the CDR3: TGCAGTGCTAGAGATGTTAGGGGGGGCTACAATGAGCAGTTCTTC.

To note about this clonotype: An end of the junction differs from the germline gene, which may be a read error. This sequence joins TRBV3-1 and TRBJ2-1; 7 nucleotides line up with TRBD2. Germline V gene lookup returns CDR1 LGHDT and CDR2 YNNKEL (reference sequence). The CDR3 is 14 residues long. The CDR3 region has the DNA TGTGCCAGCAGCTTGACAGCTAGCGGTGATGAGAAGTTCTTC. Protein product: CASSLTASGDEKFF.

This chain links TRBV7-8 with TRBJ1-3; D remains ambiguous. Between the trimmed V and J ends, which lost 5 bases and 2 bases, there was a span of 7 bases. The CDR3 has 13 residues. The germline CDR1 and CDR2 sequences are SGHVS and FQNEAQ. CDR3 bases: TGTGCCAGCAGCCGGAGTCCTGGAAACACCATATATTTT. This sequence encodes CASSRSPGNTIYF.

This clonotype turned up a few times. The chain is built from TRBV14 and TRBJ2-7; the D gene is possibly TRBD1 (5 bases). The CDR3 extends over 15 amino acids. The V gene lost 4 bases and the J gene lost 0 bases, with 13 bases spanning the gap. Germline CDR1 SGHDN, CDR2 FVKESK. The CDR3 region is CASSRMTAYSYEQYF. The DNA for the CDR3 is TGTGCCAGCAGCCGAATGACAGCCTACTCCTACGAGCAGTACTTC.

This clonotype was observed a handful of times. This chain connects TRBV25-1 to TRBJ2-1, with D possibly TRBD1 on 5 matching bases. Germline V gene sequence: CDR1 MGHDK, CDR2 SYGVNS. The CDR3 totals 16 residues. The V end was cut by 8 bases, the J end by 9 bases, with 26 bases between. In DNA, the CDR3 is TGTGCCAGCCGTGCAAGGCAGGGCCCCTTGGTGGGTGAGCAGTTCTTC. This gives the protein CASRARQGPLVGEQFF.

The table lists this clonotype with a few counts. The chain joins TRBV10-3 to TRBJ1-1; 7 bases are shared with TRBD1. This CDR3 comprises 14 residues. Germline V lookup: CDR1 ENHRY, CDR2 SYGVKD. Germline trimming cut 4 bases from V and 4 bases from J; bases unmatched to any gene: 6. CDR3 bases: TGTGCCATCAGTGCGGACAGGTCGGGCACTGAAGCTTTCTTT. The encoded protein is CAISADRSGTEAFF.

The V call is TRBV20-1, the J call TRBJ1-1; D gene unclear. The CDR3 length is 12 residues. CDR1 and CDR2 (germline): DFQATT, SNEGSKA (reference sequence). The V gene lost 7 bases and the J gene lost 0 bases, with 9 bases spanning the gap. The CDR3 is CSVSPMNTEAFF. The CDR3 region has the DNA TGCAGTGTCTCCCCTATGAACACTGAAGCTTTCTTT.

This clonotype was seen a few times. The chain combines TRBV5-1 with TRBJ2-2; 8 bases agree with TRBD2. J lost 5 bases, V lost 0 bases, and 0 bases had no gene match. The CDR3 extends over 14 amino acids. The germline gives CDR1 SGHRS, CDR2 YFSETQ. The CDR3 here is CASSLASGTGELFF. In nucleotides, the CDR3 is TGCGCCAGCAGCTTGGCTAGCGGGACCGGGGAGCTGTTTTTT.

The chain carries TRBV6-5 and TRBJ2-2, with TRBD2 matching 9 bases. This CDR3 has 15 residues. Per the germline V gene, CDR1 is MNHEY and CDR2 is SVGAGI. V was clipped by 5 bases and J by 5 bases; unmatched bases: 6. CDR3 sequence: CASSHSGGRTGELFF. In nucleotides, the CDR3 is TGTGCCAGCAGTCATAGCGGGGGTCGAACCGGGGAGCTGTTTTTT.